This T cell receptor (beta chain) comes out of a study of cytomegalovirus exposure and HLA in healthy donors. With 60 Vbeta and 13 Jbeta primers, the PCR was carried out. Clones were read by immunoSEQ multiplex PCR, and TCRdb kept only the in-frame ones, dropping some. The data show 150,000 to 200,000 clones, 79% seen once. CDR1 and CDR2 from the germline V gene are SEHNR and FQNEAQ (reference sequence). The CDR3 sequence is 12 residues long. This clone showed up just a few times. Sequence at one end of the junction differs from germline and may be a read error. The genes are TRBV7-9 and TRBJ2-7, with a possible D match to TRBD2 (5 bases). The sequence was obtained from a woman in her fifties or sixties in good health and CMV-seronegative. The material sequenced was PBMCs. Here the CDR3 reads CSSSLRAYEQYF. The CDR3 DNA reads TGTTCCAGCAGCCTGAGGGCCTACGAGCAGTACTTC. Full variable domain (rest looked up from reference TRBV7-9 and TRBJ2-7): DTGVSQNPRHKITKRGQNVTFRCDPISEHNRLYWYRQTLGQGPEFLTYFQNEAQLEKSRLLSDRFSAERPKGSFSTLEIQRTEQGDSAMYLCSSSLRAYEQYFGPGTRLTVT.